This TCR beta chain was identified during a study of T cell clonality in common variable immunodeficiency. This clone was observed at least ten times. Its antigen is unidentified. The read halts 3 residues ahead of the CDR3 end, with the missing end drawn from the germline J gene. Whole-study findings and limits: Common variable immunodeficiency TCR beta sequences reportedly had fewer deletions and N-nucleotide insertions.

Germline loops: CDR1 SGHDT, CDR2 YYEEEE. This CDR3 is built from 15 residues. The V and J ends lost 5 bases and 5 bases, in that order; junction bases with no gene match: 10. Data came from immunoSEQ multiplex PCR; TCRdb stores just in-frame clones and leaves some out. The sample includes 45,000 to 60,000 clones, none of them occurring once. This receptor was taken from a person aged 18 to 75 in good health. Sequences were obtained from peripheral blood mononuclear cells. The V and J genes are TRBV5-6 and TRBJ2-5, with TRBD1 matching 9 bases. The CDR3 DNA, read in part, is TGTGCCAGCAGTCTGGGACAGGGTGTAATGGAGACC. Translation: CASSLGQGVMET. The full-length CDR3 reads as CASSLGQGVMETQYF.